These 26 T cell receptor beta chains were sequenced from one sample in a study of T cell responses to AZD1222 COVID-19 vaccine. Clones were sequenced by immunoSEQ multiplex PCR, and TCRdb holds only the in-frame ones, with some missing. This repertoire includes 150,000 or so clones. Sequences were obtained from peripheral blood. These receptors originate from an adult in good health.

The chain combines TRBV6-2 or TRBV6-3 with TRBJ2-2; 7 positions agree with TRBD2. Unmatched junction bases numbered 14, after V lost 2 bases and J lost 5 bases. The CDR3 sequence is 18 residues long. The V gene's germline CDR1 is MNHEY and CDR2 SVGEGT. The CDR3 protein is CASSYKITRGAGTGELFF. The CDR3 bases are TGTGCCAGCAGTTACAAAATTACAAGAGGAGCGGGAACCGGGGAGCTGTTTTTT.

The chain combines TRBV7-3 with TRBJ2-3, with TRBD2 identical over 12 bases. Per germline, CDR1 SGHTA and CDR2 FQGTGA. The CDR3 is made up of 17 amino acids. The V and J ends lost 0 bases and 3 bases, in that order; junction bases with no gene match: 4. The CDR3 coding sequence is TGTGCCAGCAGCTTAACCCCCACTAGCGGGGGGACAGATACGCAGTATTTT. This translates into CASSLTPTSGGTDTQYF.

The V gene is TRBV29-1, the J gene TRBJ2-7; TRBD2 might be the D (6 bases). This CDR3 is 14 amino acids long. Trimming removed 4 bases from V and 9 bases from J, with 22 bases in between. CDR1 SQVTM and CDR2 ANQGSEA come from the germline V gene. The CDR3 sequence is CSVVSGGRGNRQYF. The CDR3, as DNA: TGCAGCGTTGTCAGTGGTGGGCGGGGAAATCGGCAGTACTTC.

Here the CDR3 DNA reads TGTGCCAGCAGTGAACGGACAGGGGGCAATAATTCACCCCTCCACTTT. It encodes CASSERTGGNNSPLHF. The V gene is TRBV6-1, the J gene TRBJ1-6; 11 bases are a match to TRBD1. This CDR3 comprises 16 residues. Germline trimming cut 2 bases from V and 5 bases from J; bases unmatched to any gene: 2. From germline, CDR1 is MNHNS and CDR2 SASEGT.

This chain uses TRBV11-2 with TRBJ2-3; D possibly corresponds to TRBD1 (6 bases). V lost 5 bases and J 6 bases, leaving 9 bases between the germline ends. CDR1 is SGHAT and CDR2 is FQNNGV in the germline V gene. CDR3 length: 12 amino acids. The CDR3 coding sequence is TGTGCCAGCAGCGTTAGGGGGGATACGCAGTATTTT. It yields the protein CASSVRGDTQYF. Using reference TRBV11-2 and TRBJ2-3 for the parts outside the CDR3, the full variable domain is EAGVAQSPRYKIIEKRQSVAFWCNPISGHATLYWYQQILGQGPKLLIQFQNNGVVDDSQLPKDRFSAERLKGVDSTLKIQPAKLEDSAVYLCASSVRGDTQYFGPGTRLTVL.

The V gene is TRBV2, the J gene TRBJ1-1, with D possibly TRBD1 on 5 matching bases. Trimming removed 6 bases from V and 4 bases from J, with 15 bases in between. This CDR3 comprises 14 residues. CDR1 and CDR2 from the germline V gene are SNHLY and FYNNEI. CDR3 bases: TGTGCCAGCAGAACCAGGGTAAGGGCCACTGAAGCTTTCTTT. It translates to CASRTRVRATEAFF. The variable domain in full, completed from reference TRBV2 and TRBJ1-1, reads EPEVTQTPSHQVTQMGQEVILRCVPISNHLYFYWYRQILGQKVEFLVSFYNNEISEKSEIFDDQFSVERPDGSNFTLKIRSTKLEDSAMYFCASRTRVRATEAFFGQGTRLTVV.

Written as DNA, the CDR3 is TGCGCCAGCAGCTTCGGGACAGGGAACTCTGGGGCCAACGTCCTGACTTTC. This sequence encodes CASSFGTGNSGANVLTF. The gene calls are TRBV5-1 and TRBJ2-6, with 9 nucleotides matching TRBD1. CDR1 SGHRS and CDR2 YFSETQ come from the germline V gene. J lost 0 bases, V lost 2 bases, and 3 bases had no gene match. The CDR3 is made up of 17 amino acids.

The chain employs TRBV5-4 and TRBJ2-7; 11 bases are a match to TRBD2. Germline values: CDR1 SGHNT, CDR2 YYREEE (reference sequence). The length of the CDR3 is 16 residues. V lost 0 bases to trimming and J lost 1 base; unmatched junction nucleotides: 3. The CDR3 region is CASSLAVAGGSYEQYF. In DNA, the CDR3 is TGTGCCAGCAGCTTGGCTGTAGCGGGGGGGTCCTACGAGCAGTACTTC. The whole variable domain, filled in from reference TRBV5-4 and TRBJ2-7, reads ETGVTQSPTHLIKTRGQQVTLRCSSQSGHNTVSWYQQALGQGPQFIFQYYREEENGRGNFPPRFSGLQFPNYSSELNVNALELDDSALYLCASSLAVAGGSYEQYFGPGTRLTVT.

The rearrangement links TRBV4-1 to TRBJ2-3; D remains ambiguous. In germline, CDR1 is MGHRA, CDR2 YSYEKL. Trimming stripped 1 base from V and 8 bases from J, with 13 bases between. This CDR3 is built from 14 residues. The CDR3, as DNA: TGCGCCAGCAGCCAAGGGTTGGGTCAATCTACGCAGTATTTT. Its protein is CASSQGLGQSTQYF.

The rearrangement links TRBV4-1 to TRBJ2-1, with 10 nucleotides matching TRBD1. CDR1 is MGHRA, CDR2 YSYEKL, per germline. V lost 4 bases and J lost 10; bases outside the gene matches: 7. The CDR3 covers 14 residues. The CDR3 here is CASSPGGQGGEQFF. DNA for the CDR3: TGCGCCAGCAGCCCGGGAGGACAGGGGGGCGAGCAGTTCTTC.

Comment on this clone: Other DNA sequences from this sample encode an identical CDR3 as well. The V gene is TRBV19, the J gene TRBJ1-1; no definite D call. Germline V gene sequence: CDR1 LNHDA, CDR2 SQIVND (reference sequence). With 2 bases removed from V and 1 base from J, the gap between germline ends came to 2 bases. This CDR3 is 12 amino acids long. The CDR3 nucleotides are TGTGCCAGTAGTATACAGAACACTGAAGCTTTCTTT. It translates to CASSIQNTEAFF.

V and J are TRBV6-1 and TRBJ2-7, with 10 bases matching TRBD2. Per the germline V gene, CDR1 is MNHNS and CDR2 is SASEGT. Losses at the gene ends were 0 bases for V and 2 bases for J; bases not matched to a gene: 7. The CDR3 has 17 residues. CDR3 residues: CASSEAFTSGEPYEQYF. The CDR3 nucleotides read TGTGCCAGCAGTGAAGCGTTTACTAGCGGGGAGCCCTACGAGCAGTACTTC.

V gene TRBV30 combines with J gene TRBJ2-1; TRBD1 is a possible D gene (5 bases). V lost 4 bases to trimming and J lost 2 bases, with 9 bases between them. This CDR3 region has 13 residues. Per germline, CDR1 GTSNPN and CDR2 SVGIG (reference sequence). This CDR3 reads CAWKAGTYNEQFF. The CDR3 coding sequence is TGTGCCTGGAAGGCAGGGACCTACAATGAGCAGTTCTTC. Full variable domain (remainder filled in from reference TRBV30 and TRBJ2-1): SQTIHQWPATLVQPVGSPLSLECTVEGTSNPNLYWYRQAAGRGLQLLFYSVGIGQISSEVPQNLSASRPQDRQFILSSKKLLLSDSGFYLCAWKAGTYNEQFFGPGTRLTVL.

The chain combines TRBV11-1 with TRBJ2-3; D not resolved. The V and J ends lost 3 bases and 4 bases respectively, with 5 bases between them. This CDR3 is 12 amino acids long. The germline CDR1 and CDR2 sequences are SGHAT and FQDESV (reference sequence). This CDR3 reads CASSFGADTQYF. CDR3 DNA: TGTGCCAGCAGCTTTGGGGCAGATACGCAGTATTTT.

CDR3 in amino acids: CASSLALGHETQYF. CDR3 nucleotides: TGTGCCAGCAGCTTAGCGTTGGGGCATGAGACCCAGTACTTC. J is TRBJ2-5 and V is TRBV7-8; weak D call: TRBD1 (5 bases). Trimming took off 0 bases at V and 5 bases at J, with 10 bases between the two ends. CDR3 length equals 14 residues. Germline CDR1 and CDR2: SGHVS and FQNEAQ. The full variable domain, its missing parts supplied by reference TRBV7-8 and TRBJ2-5, is GAGVSQSPRYKVAKRGQDVALRCDPISGHVSLFWYQQALGQGPEFLTYFQNEAQLDKSGLPSDRFFAERPEGSVSTLKIQRTQQEDSAVYLCASSLALGHETQYFGPGTRLLVL.

This rearrangement joins TRBV3-1 (or the pseudogene TRBV3-2) to TRBJ2-5, with D hard to call. Per germline, CDR1 LGHDT and CDR2 YNNKEL (reference sequence). The CDR3 runs to 12 residues. Trimming took 4 bases from V and 5 from J, leaving 8 bases between them. The CDR3, as DNA: TGTGCCAGCAGCCCCCCCCTGGAGACCCAGTACTTC. Protein: CASSPPLETQYF.

The chain employs TRBV18 and TRBJ1-2; D call uncertain. This CDR3 has 13 residues. Trimming stripped 1 base from V and 4 bases from J, with 7 bases between. The V gene's germline CDR1 is KGHSH and CDR2 LQKENI. The CDR3 DNA reads as TGTGCCAGCTCACCACTTGAGACCTATGGCTACACCTTC. It specifies CASSPLETYGYTF.

The chain employs TRBV11-2 and TRBJ2-3; possibly TRBD1 for D (6 bases). This CDR3 region has 15 residues. Germline V gene sequence: CDR1 SGHAT, CDR2 FQNNGV. The V end was cut by 5 bases, the J end by 5 bases, with 17 bases between. This CDR3 reads CASSGTLGRGDTQYF. The CDR3 DNA follows: TGTGCCAGCAGCGGGACATTAGGACGAGGAGATACGCAGTATTTT.

The rearrangement links TRBV24-1 to TRBJ1-2; no definite D call. CDR1 and CDR2 from the germline V gene are KGHDR and SFDVKD. The CDR3 is 13 amino acids. Trimming took 0 bases from V and 6 from J, leaving 7 bases between them. Here the CDR3 DNA reads TGTGCCACCAGTGATTTGGGGCCCGATGGCTACACCTTC. Its protein product is CATSDLGPDGYTF.

The V and J genes are TRBV18 and TRBJ1-2, with D uncertain. V dropped 0 bases and J dropped 0 bases, with 17 bases sitting between them. There are 18 residues in the CDR3. Germline lookup yields CDR1 KGHSH and CDR2 LQKENI. The CDR3 sequence: CASSPPWARLESNYGYTF. DNA of the CDR3: TGTGCCAGCTCACCACCTTGGGCCAGACTCGAATCTAACTATGGCTACACCTTC.

The chain carries TRBV3-1 (or the pseudogene TRBV3-2) and TRBJ1-2, with 9 positions matching TRBD1. V shed 5 bases, J shed 8 bases, and the junction held 9 bases outside the gene matches. The germline V gene encodes CDR1 LGHDT and CDR2 YNNKEL (reference sequence). The CDR3 sequence is 14 residues long. CDR3 in amino acids: CASSEQGALRGYTF. The CDR3, as DNA: TGTGCCAGCAGCGAACAGGGGGCGCTTCGAGGCTACACCTTC.

The chain uses TRBV2 and TRBJ1-1, with a tentative D call TRBD1 (5 bases). Germline assignment: CDR1 SNHLY and CDR2 FYNNEI. This CDR3 has 15 residues. V lost 4 bases and J 1 base, leaving 13 bases between the germline ends. CDR3 region: CASSVWGRKNTEAFF. The CDR3 DNA is TGTGCCAGCAGTGTGTGGGGCAGGAAGAACACTGAAGCTTTCTTT. Together with reference TRBV2 and TRBJ1-1, the CDR3 gives the full variable domain: EPEVTQTPSHQVTQMGQEVILRCVPISNHLYFYWYRQILGQKVEFLVSFYNNEISEKSEIFDDQFSVERPDGSNFTLKIRSTKLEDSAMYFCASSVWGRKNTEAFFGQGTRLTVV.

DNA of the CDR3: TGCAGCGTTGGGGGGGGCAACTACGAGCAGTACTTC. Residues: CSVGGGNYEQYF. V gene TRBV29-1 combines with J gene TRBJ2-7; weak D call: TRBD2 (7 bases). This CDR3 spans 12 amino acids. The germline CDR1 and CDR2 sequences are SQVTM and ANQGSEA. V shed 4 bases and J shed 3 bases, with 10 bases lying between them.

Here the CDR3 DNA reads TGTGCCAGCAGTTACGGGGGCGGGAGCTATGGCTACACCTTC. This gives the protein CASSYGGGSYGYTF. V and J are TRBV6-5 and TRBJ1-2, with D possibly being TRBD1 (6 bases). The V gene's germline CDR1 is MNHEY and CDR2 SVGAGI. The CDR3 has 14 residues. Between the trimmed V and J ends, which lost 2 bases and 4 bases, there was a span of 11 bases.

The chain uses TRBV7-2 and TRBJ1-2, with TRBD1 identical over 7 bases. V lost 5 bases, J lost 4 bases, and 10 bases stayed unmatched. This CDR3 region has 15 residues. Germline CDR1 and CDR2: SGHTA and FQGNSA. CDR3 loop: CASSVDRANSYGYTF. The CDR3 DNA sequence: TGTGCCAGCAGCGTAGACAGGGCGAATTCCTATGGCTACACCTTC.

V and J are TRBV3-1 (or the pseudogene TRBV3-2) and TRBJ1-6, with D hard to call. Germline V CDR1 and CDR2: LGHDT, YNNKEL (reference sequence). With 5 bases removed from V and 4 bases from J, the gap between germline ends came to 9 bases. This CDR3 has 14 amino acids. This CDR3 is CASSNRGYNSPLHF. CDR3 in DNA: TGTGCCAGCAGCAACCGGGGTTATAATTCACCCCTCCACTTT.